The 4 T cell receptor beta chains presented below share a single source sample, sequenced in a study of CD8 T cells in ankylosing spondylitis. Study-wide results and limits: The study identified a TCR beta motif of roughly eight highly homologous variants that appeared characteristic of ankylosing spondylitis blood.

One entry per CDR3 protein results from TCRdb running MiXCR on the 5' RACE reads. Among approximately 520,000 distinct CDR3 sequences listed, about 5% were seen once. No antigen is known for these receptors. Material for sequencing was blood, either unsorted or a sorted T cell fraction (not recorded which). Every receptor here comes from a male donor with ankylosing spondylitis.

This clonotype has ten or more counts. The chain has TRBV20-1 and TRBJ2-5; no definite D call. The CDR3 spans 11 residues. Trimming took 5 bases from V and 5 from J, leaving 9 bases between them. Looked up from germline, CDR1 is DFQATT and CDR2 is SNEGSKA (reference sequence). CDR3 DNA: TGCAGTGCTGGCGGCCGGGAGACCCAGTACTTC. Its protein is CSAGGRETQYF.

This clonotype was found many times. The gene calls are TRBV7-2 and TRBJ2-1; 9 bases align to TRBD2. Per germline, CDR1 SGHTA and CDR2 FQGNSA. The CDR3 runs to 17 residues. With 5 bases clipped from V and 3 bases from J, the junction kept 11 bases outside the gene matches. In nucleotides, the CDR3 is TGTGCCAGCAGCGAGACTCGAGCGGGAGGCTTCTACAATGAGCAGTTCTTC. Its translation: CASSETRAGGFYNEQFF.

This clonotype was counted only a few times. This chain connects TRBV30 to TRBJ1-4, with no clear D. The CDR3 loop spans 16 amino acids. V was trimmed by 4 bases and J by 0 bases, leaving 15 bases between them. From germline, CDR1 is GTSNPN and CDR2 SVGIG (reference sequence). In DNA form, the CDR3 reads TGTGCCTGGACCCCCTCTTACATCGCAACTAATGAAAAACTGTTTTTT. This codes for CAWTPSYIATNEKLFF.

This clonotype has ten or more counts. J is TRBJ1-2 and V is TRBV12-3 or TRBV12-4; 7 bases align to TRBD1. With 0 bases clipped from V and 4 bases from J, the junction kept 5 bases outside the gene matches. The CDR3 has 15 amino acids. The chain's CDR3 is CASSLAPDRPYGYTF. CDR3 DNA: TGTGCCAGCAGTTTAGCTCCGGACAGGCCCTATGGCTACACCTTC.